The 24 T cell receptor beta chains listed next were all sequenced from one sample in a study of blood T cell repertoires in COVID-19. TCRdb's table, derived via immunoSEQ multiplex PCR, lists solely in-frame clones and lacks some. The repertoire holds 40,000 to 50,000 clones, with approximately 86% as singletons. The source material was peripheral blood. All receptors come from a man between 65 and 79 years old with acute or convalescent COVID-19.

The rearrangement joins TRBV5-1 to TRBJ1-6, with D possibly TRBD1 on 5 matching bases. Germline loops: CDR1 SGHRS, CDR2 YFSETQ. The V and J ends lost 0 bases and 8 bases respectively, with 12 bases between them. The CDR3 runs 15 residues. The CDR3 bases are TGCGCCAGCAGCTTGGCAGGGAGGATGGATTCACCCCTCCACTTT. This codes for CASSLAGRMDSPLHF.

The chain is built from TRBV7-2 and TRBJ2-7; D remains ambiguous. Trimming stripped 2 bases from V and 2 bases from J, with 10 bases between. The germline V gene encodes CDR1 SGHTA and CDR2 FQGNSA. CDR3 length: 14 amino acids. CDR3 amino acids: CASSLNYPAYEQYF. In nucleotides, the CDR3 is TGTGCCAGCAGCTTAAATTACCCAGCCTACGAGCAGTACTTC.

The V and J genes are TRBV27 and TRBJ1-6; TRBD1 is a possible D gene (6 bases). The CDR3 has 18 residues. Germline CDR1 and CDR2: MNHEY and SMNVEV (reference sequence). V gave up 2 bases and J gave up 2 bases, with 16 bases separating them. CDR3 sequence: CASSLRGGVVPYNSPLHF. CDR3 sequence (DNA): TGTGCCAGCAGTTTACGAGGGGGGGTAGTCCCCTATAATTCACCCCTCCACTTT.

CDR3 sequence (DNA): TGTGCCATCAGTGGTCTAGCGGAGTCTAACACCGGGGAGCTGTTTTTT. This codes for CAISGLAESNTGELFF. This chain joins TRBV10-3 and TRBJ2-2; 7 positions match TRBD2. CDR1 ENHRY and CDR2 SYGVKD come from the germline V gene. This CDR3 spans 16 amino acids. V dropped 4 bases and J dropped 2; count of bases not matched to a gene: 7.

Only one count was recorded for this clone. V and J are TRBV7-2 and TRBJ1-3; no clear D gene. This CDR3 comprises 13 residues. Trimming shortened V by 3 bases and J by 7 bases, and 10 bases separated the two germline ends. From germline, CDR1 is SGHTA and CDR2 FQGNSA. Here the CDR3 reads CASSFRQDNTIYF. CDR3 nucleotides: TGTGCCAGCAGCTTTCGGCAGGATAACACCATATATTTT.

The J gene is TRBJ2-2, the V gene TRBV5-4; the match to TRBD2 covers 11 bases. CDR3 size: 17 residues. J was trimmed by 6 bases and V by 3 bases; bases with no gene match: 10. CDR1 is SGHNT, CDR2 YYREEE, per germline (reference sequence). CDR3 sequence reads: CASSSPRVAGGPGELFF. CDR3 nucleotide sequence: TGTGCCAGCAGCTCGCCCCGTGTAGCGGGAGGGCCCGGGGAGCTGTTTTTT.

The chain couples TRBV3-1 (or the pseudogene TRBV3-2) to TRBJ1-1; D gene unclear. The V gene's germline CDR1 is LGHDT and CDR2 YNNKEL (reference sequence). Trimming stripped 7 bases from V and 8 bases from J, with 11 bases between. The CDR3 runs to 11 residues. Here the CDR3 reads CASTNEGEAFF. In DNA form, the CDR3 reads TGTGCCAGCACAAATGAGGGAGAAGCTTTCTTT.

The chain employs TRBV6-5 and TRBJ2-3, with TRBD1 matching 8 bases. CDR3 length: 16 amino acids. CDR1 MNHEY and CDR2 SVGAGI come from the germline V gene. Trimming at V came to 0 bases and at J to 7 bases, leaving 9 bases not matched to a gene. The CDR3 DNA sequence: TGTGCCAGCAGTTACTCGGGACAGGTTACGCGAAATACGCAGTATTTT. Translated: CASSYSGQVTRNTQYF.

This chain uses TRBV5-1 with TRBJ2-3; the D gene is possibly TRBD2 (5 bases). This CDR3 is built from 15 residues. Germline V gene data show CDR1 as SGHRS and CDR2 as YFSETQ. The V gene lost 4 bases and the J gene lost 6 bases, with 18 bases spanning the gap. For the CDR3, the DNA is TGCGCCAGCAGCCCGCCGGGAACCAATGGGGATACGCAGTATTTT. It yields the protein CASSPPGTNGDTQYF.

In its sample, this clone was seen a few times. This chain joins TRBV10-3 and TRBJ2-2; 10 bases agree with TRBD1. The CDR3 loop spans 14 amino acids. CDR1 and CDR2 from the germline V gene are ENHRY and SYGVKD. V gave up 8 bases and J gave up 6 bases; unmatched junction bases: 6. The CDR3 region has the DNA TGTGCCATCGCTCTAGGACAGGGGGCCGGGGAGCTGTTTTTT. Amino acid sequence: CAIALGQGAGELFF.

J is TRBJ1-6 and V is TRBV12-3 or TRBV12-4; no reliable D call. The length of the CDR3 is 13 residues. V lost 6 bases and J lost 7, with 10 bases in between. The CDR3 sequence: CASSRHENSPLHF. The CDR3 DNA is TGTGCCAGCAGCAGACACGAAAATTCACCCCTCCACTTT.

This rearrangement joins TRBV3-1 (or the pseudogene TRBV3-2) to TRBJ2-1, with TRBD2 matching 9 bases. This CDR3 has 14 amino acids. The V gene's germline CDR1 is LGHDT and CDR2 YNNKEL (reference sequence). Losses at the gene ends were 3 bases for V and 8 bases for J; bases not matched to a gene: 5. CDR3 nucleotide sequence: TGTGCCAGCAGCCAGACAGCGGGAGGCGATGAGCAGTTCTTC. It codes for CASSQTAGGDEQFF.

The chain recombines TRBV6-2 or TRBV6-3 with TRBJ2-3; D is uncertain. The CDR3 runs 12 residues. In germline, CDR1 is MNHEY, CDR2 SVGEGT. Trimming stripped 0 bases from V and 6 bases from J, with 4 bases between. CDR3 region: CASSYSRDTQYF. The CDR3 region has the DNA TGTGCCAGCAGTTACTCTCGTGATACGCAGTATTTT.

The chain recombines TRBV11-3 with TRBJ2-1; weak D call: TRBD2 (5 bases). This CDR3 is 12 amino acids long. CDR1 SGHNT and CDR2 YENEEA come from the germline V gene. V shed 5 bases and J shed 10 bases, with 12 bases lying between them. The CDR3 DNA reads TGTGCCAGCAGCACAAACGGGAAGGAGCAGTTCTTC. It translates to CASSTNGKEQFF.

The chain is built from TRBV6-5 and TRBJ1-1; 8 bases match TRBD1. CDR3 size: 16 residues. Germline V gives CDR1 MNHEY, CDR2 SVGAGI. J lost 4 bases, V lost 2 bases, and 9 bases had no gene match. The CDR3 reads CASSYPRDRRITEAFF. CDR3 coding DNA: TGTGCCAGCAGTTACCCGAGGGACAGGCGCATCACTGAAGCTTTCTTT.

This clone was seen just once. CDR3 DNA: TGCGCCAGCAGCCTGCGGACAGGGGGGACTGAAGCTTTCTTT. It yields the protein CASSLRTGGTEAFF. V usage is TRBV5-1 and J usage is TRBJ1-1, with 10 bases that match TRBD1. The CDR3 has 14 residues. The germline V gene encodes CDR1 SGHRS and CDR2 YFSETQ. Germline trimming cut 4 bases from V and 5 bases from J; bases unmatched to any gene: 5.

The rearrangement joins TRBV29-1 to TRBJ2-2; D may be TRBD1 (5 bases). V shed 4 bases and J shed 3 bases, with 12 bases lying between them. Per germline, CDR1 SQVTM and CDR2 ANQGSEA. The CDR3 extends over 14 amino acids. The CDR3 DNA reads TGCAGCGTTGTACAGGACCCCCACACCGGGGAGCTGTTTTTT. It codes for CSVVQDPHTGELFF.

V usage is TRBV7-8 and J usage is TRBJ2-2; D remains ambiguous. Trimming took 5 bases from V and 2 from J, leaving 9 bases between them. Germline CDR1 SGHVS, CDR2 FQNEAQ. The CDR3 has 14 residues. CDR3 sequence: CASSLDSNTGELFF. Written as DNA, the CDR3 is TGTGCCAGCAGCCTTGACTCTAACACCGGGGAGCTGTTTTTT.

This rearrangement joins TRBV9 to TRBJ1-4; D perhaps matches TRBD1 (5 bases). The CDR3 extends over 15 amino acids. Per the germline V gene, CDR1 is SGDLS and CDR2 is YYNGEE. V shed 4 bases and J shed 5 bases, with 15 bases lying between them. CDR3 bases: TGTGCCAGCAGCTTCCCGCAGGGAGGAAATGAAAAACTGTTTTTT. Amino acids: CASSFPQGGNEKLFF.

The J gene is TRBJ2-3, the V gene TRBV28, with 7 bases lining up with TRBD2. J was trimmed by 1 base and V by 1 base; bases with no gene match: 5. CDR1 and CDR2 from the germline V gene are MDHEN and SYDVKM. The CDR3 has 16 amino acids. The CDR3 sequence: CASSLLTSERTDTQYF. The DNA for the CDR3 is TGTGCCAGCAGTTTATTAACTAGCGAACGCACAGATACGCAGTATTTT.

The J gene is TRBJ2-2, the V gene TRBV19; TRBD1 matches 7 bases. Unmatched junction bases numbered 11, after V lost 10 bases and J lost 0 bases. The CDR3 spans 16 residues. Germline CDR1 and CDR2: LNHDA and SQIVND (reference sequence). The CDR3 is CATAAVTGPNTGELFF. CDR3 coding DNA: TGTGCCACTGCGGCGGTGACAGGGCCGAACACCGGGGAGCTGTTTTTT.

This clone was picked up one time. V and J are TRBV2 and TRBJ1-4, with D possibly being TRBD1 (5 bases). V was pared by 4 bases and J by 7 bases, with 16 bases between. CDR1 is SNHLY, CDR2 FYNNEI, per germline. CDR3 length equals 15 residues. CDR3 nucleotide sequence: TGTGCCAGCAGTGTCTCGGGGAGGGGTGGTGAAAAACTGTTTTTT. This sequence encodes CASSVSGRGGEKLFF.

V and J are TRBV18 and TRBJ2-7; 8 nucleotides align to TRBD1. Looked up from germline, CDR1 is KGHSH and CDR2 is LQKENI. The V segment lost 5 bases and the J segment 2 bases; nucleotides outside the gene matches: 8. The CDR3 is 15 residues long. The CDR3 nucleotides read TGTGCCAGCTCAGAGGGTACAGGGGGAGCCTACGAGCAGTACTTC. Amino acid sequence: CASSEGTGGAYEQYF.

The CDR3 protein is CASSRASGDINNEQFF. The CDR3 DNA is TGTGCCAGTAGTAGGGCTAGCGGGGACATTAACAATGAGCAGTTCTTC. The chain combines TRBV19 with TRBJ2-1, with 9 positions matching TRBD2. V gave up 4 bases and J gave up 5 bases; unmatched junction bases: 9. CDR3 length: 16 residues. Germline V CDR1 and CDR2: LNHDA, SQIVND (reference sequence).